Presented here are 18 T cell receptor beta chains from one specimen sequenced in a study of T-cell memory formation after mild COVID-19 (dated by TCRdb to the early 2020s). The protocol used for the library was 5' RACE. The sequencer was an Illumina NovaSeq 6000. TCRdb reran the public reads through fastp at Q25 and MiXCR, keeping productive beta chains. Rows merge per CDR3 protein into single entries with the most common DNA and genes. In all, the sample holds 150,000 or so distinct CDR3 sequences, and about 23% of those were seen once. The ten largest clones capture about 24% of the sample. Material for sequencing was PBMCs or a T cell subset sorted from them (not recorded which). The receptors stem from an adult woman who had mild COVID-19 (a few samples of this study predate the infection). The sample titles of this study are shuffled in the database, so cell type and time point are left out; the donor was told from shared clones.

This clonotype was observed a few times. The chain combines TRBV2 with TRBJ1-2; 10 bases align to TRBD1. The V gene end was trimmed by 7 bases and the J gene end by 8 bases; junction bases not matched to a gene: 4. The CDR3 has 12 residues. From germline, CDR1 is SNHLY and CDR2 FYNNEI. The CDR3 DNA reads TGTGCCAGCATGACAGGGGGCGTCGGCTACACCTTC. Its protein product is CASMTGGVGYTF.

The CDR3 sequence: CASSSLGGRDTQYF. In DNA, the CDR3 is TGTGCCAGCAGCTCCCTCGGCGGGAGAGATACGCAGTATTTT. The J gene is TRBJ2-3, the V gene TRBV7-8, with TRBD2 matching 7 bases. The V and J ends lost 4 bases and 5 bases, in that order; junction bases with no gene match: 6. Germline values: CDR1 SGHVS, CDR2 FQNEAQ. There are 14 residues in the CDR3.

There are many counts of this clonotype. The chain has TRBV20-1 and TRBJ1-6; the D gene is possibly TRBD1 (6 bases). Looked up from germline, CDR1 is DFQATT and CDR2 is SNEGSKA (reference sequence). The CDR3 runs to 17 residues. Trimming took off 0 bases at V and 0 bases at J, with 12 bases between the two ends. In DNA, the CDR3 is TGCAGTGCTAGAGATCAGGACAGAAGCTCCTATAATTCACCCCTCCACTTT. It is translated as CSARDQDRSSYNSPLHF.

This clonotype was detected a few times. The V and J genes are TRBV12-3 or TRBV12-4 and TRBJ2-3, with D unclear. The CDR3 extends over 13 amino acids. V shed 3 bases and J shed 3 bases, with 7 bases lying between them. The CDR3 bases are TGTGCCAGCAGTTTTGTGGGGACAGATACGCAGTATTTT. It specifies CASSFVGTDTQYF.

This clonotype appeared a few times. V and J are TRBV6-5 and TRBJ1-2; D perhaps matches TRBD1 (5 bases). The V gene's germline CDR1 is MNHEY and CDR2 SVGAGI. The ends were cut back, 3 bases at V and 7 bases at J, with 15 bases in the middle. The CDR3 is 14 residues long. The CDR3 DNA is TGTGCCAGCAGTTATGTTGCAGGGCATCGTGGCTACACCTTC. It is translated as CASSYVAGHRGYTF.

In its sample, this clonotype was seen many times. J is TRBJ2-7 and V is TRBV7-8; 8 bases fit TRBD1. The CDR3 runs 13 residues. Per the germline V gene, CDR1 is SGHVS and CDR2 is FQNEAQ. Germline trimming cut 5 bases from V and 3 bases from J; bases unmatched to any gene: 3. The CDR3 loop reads CASSRTGGYEQYF. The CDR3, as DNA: TGTGCCAGCAGCAGAACAGGGGGCTACGAGCAGTACTTC.

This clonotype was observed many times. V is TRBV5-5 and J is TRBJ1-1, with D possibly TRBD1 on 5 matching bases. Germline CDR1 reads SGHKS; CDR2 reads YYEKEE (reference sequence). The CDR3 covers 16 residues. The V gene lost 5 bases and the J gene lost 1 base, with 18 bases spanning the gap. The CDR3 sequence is CASRYPAGVGNTEAFF. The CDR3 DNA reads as TGTGCCAGCAGATACCCCGCGGGGGTGGGGAACACTGAAGCTTTCTTT.

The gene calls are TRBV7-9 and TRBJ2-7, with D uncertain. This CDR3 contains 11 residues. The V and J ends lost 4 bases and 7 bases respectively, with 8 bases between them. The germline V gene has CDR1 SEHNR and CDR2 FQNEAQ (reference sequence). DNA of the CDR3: TGTGCCAGCAGCTCGGACGAGGAGCAGTACTTC. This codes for CASSSDEEQYF. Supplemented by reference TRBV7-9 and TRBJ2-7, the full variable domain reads DTGVSQNPRHKITKRGQNVTFRCDPISEHNRLYWYRQTLGQGPEFLTYFQNEAQLEKSRLLSDRFSAERPKGSFSTLEIQRTEQGDSAMYLCASSSDEEQYFGPGTRLTVT.

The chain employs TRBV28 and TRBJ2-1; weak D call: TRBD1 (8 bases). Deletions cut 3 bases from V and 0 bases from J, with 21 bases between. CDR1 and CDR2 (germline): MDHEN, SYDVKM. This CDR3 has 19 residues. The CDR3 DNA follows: TGTGCCAGCAGTTTGTGGGGGGGACAGGCCCTAAGCTCCTACAATGAGCAGTTCTTC. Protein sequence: CASSLWGGQALSSYNEQFF.

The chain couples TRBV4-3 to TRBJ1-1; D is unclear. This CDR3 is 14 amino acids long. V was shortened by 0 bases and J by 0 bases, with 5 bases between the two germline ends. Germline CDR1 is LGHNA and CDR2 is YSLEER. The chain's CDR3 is CASSQDRVNTEAFF. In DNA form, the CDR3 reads TGCGCCAGCAGCCAAGATAGGGTGAACACTGAAGCTTTCTTT.

CDR3 nucleotides: TGTGCCAGCAGCTTAGAGGCAGGTCAGTCGTACCCAGCTTTCTCCTACGAGCAGTACTTC. Residues: CASSLEAGQSYPAFSYEQYF. The rearrangement joins TRBV7-9 to TRBJ2-7; D gene unclear. This CDR3 is built from 20 residues. Germline V lookup: CDR1 SEHNR, CDR2 FQNEAQ (reference sequence). V gave up 1 base and J gave up 0 bases, with 25 bases separating them.

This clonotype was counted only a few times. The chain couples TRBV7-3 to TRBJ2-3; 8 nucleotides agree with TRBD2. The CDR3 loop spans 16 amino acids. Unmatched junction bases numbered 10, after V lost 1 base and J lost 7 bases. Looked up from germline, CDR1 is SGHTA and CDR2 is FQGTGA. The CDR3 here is CASSLRAGGSGNTQYF. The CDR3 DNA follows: TGTGCCAGCAGCTTAAGGGCGGGAGGCTCCGGGAATACGCAGTATTTT.

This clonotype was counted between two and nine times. The CDR3 loop reads CASSLTPGMGADTQYF. For the CDR3, the DNA is TGTGCCAGCAGTTTAACCCCAGGGATGGGTGCAGATACGCAGTATTTT. The rearrangement links TRBV27 to TRBJ2-3; possibly TRBD1 for D (5 bases). With 2 bases removed from V and 4 bases from J, the gap between germline ends came to 16 bases. Per the germline V gene, CDR1 is MNHEY and CDR2 is SMNVEV (reference sequence). The CDR3 is 16 amino acids.

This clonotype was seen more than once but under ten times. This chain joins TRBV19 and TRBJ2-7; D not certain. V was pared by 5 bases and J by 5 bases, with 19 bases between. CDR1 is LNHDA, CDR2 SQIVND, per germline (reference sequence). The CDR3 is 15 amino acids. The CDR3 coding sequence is TGTGCCAGTAGTGCCTCGACGTGGTTATCTGACGAGCAGTACTTC. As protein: CASSASTWLSDEQYF.

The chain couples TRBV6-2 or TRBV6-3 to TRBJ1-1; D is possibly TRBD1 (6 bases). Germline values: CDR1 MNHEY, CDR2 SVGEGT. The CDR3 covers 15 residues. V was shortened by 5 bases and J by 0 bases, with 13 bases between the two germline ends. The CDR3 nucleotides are TGTGCCAGCAGTACACGGACAGAAATGAACACTGAAGCTTTCTTT. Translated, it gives CASSTRTEMNTEAFF.

CDR3 in DNA: TGTGCCAGCAGCCCGACTAGCGGGGGGTTCGGGACCCAGTACTTC. This gives the protein CASSPTSGGFGTQYF. This chain connects TRBV5-6 to TRBJ2-5, with TRBD2 matching over 13 bases. Germline-derived CDR1 and CDR2 are SGHDT and YYEEEE. Trimming cost V 4 bases and J 7 bases; bases outside gene matches: 7. The CDR3 spans 15 residues.

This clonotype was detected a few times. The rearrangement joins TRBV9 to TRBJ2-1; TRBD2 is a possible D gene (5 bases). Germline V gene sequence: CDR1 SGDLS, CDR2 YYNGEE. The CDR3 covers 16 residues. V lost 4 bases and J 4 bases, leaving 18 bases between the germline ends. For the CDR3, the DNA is TGTGCCAGCAGCTTTGGGCCCAACGGGGTGTACAATGAGCAGTTCTTC. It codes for CASSFGPNGVYNEQFF.

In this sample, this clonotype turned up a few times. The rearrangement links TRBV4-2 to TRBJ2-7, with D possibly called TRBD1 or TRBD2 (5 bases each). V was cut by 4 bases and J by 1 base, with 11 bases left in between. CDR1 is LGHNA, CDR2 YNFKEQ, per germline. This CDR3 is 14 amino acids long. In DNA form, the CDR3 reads TGTGCCAGCAGCCCAGGTTGGGGGTCCTACGAGCAGTACTTC. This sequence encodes CASSPGWGSYEQYF.